Following are 28 T cell receptor beta chains from one sample sequenced in a study of breast tumors, draining lymph nodes, adjacent tissues. TCRdb fed the multiplex PCR reads into MiXCR, producing one record per CDR3 protein. The sample records 200,000 or so distinct CDR3 sequences, approximately 33% being singletons. Samples came from axillary lymph nodes draining the breast cancer. The source material was axillary lymph node tissue. The receptors shown here come from a female donor with breast cancer. Some clones in this sample may be carry-over from other donors' samples.

This clonotype was observed at least ten times. The chain is built from TRBV4-3 and TRBJ1-4; a weak D match, TRBD1 (6 bases). This CDR3 has 14 amino acids. V was trimmed by 4 bases and J by 6 bases, leaving 12 bases between them. In germline, CDR1 is LGHNA, CDR2 YSLEER. CDR3 in DNA: TGCGCCAGCAGCCCCGGGGGCGGTTATGAAAAACTGTTTTTT. This translates into CASSPGGGYEKLFF.

The chain uses TRBV6-2 or TRBV6-3 and TRBJ2-2; D is possibly TRBD1 (5 bases). The CDR3 contains 13 residues. The germline CDR1 and CDR2 sequences are MNHEY and SVGEGT. The V gene lost 5 bases and the J gene lost 7 bases, with 11 bases spanning the gap. CDR3 nucleotides: TGTGCCAGCAGTACCCACAGGATCGGGGAGCTGTTTTTT. Its translation: CASSTHRIGELFF.

As to this clonotype: Germline is not matched at one junction end, which may reflect a read error. This sequence joins TRBV2 and TRBJ1-5, with 8 bases fitting TRBD1. The CDR3 covers 15 residues. Germline CDR1 and CDR2: SNHLY and FYNNEI. In DNA, the CDR3 is TGTGCCAGCAGGGAAGCCGACAGGGGAAATCAGCCCCAGCATTTT. This sequence encodes CASREADRGNQPQHF.

This clonotype was seen repeatedly, ten times or more. The J gene is TRBJ2-7, the V gene TRBV15; D ambiguous. V was pared by 1 base and J by 8 bases, with 21 bases between. The CDR3 is 16 amino acids. Germline CDR1 is LNHNV and CDR2 is YYDKDF (reference sequence). The CDR3 reads CATSRGERTLSFQQYF. The CDR3 DNA reads as TGTGCCACCAGCAGAGGGGAACGGACCCTATCGTTCCAGCAGTACTTC.

In its sample, this clonotype was seen a few times. This may be a read error, as it is one base from a much larger clone. The V and J genes are TRBV6-6 and TRBJ1-5; D unclear. V was shortened by 5 bases and J by 5 bases, with 4 bases between the two germline ends. This CDR3 spans 11 amino acids. Germline V gene data show CDR1 as MNHNY and CDR2 as SVGAGI (reference sequence). Here the CDR3 reads CASSPDQPQHF. As DNA, the CDR3 is TGTGCCAGCAGTCCCGATCAGCCCCAGCATTTT.

This clonotype was picked up many times. The rearrangement links TRBV12-3 or TRBV12-4 to TRBJ1-5; 11 nucleotides line up with TRBD1. The V segment lost 5 bases and the J segment 6 bases; nucleotides outside the gene matches: 9. The CDR3 loop spans 16 amino acids. Here the CDR3 reads CASSGQGAIFVQPQHF. CDR3 nucleotide sequence: TGTGCCAGCAGTGGACAGGGGGCCATTTTTGTTCAGCCCCAGCATTTT.

The chain combines TRBV20-1 with TRBJ1-4, with 7 nucleotides matching TRBD1. V was clipped by 3 bases and J by 3 bases; unmatched bases: 1. The CDR3 runs to 13 residues. Germline V lookup: CDR1 DFQATT, CDR2 SNEGSKA (reference sequence). Here the CDR3 DNA reads TGCAGTGCTAGCCAGGGGGCTAATGAAAAACTGTTTTTT. Protein: CSASQGANEKLFF.

The chain is built from TRBV28 and TRBJ1-2; D not certain. The germline V and J ends were trimmed by 3 bases and 4 bases, with 12 bases remaining between them. The CDR3 contains 14 residues. The V gene's germline CDR1 is MDHEN and CDR2 SYDVKM. CDR3 DNA: TGTGCCAGCAGTTTTCCCCTGTCCTTCTATGGCTACACCTTC. This codes for CASSFPLSFYGYTF.

In its sample, this clonotype was seen many times. The chain is built from TRBV4-3 and TRBJ1-4; TRBD1 matches 10 bases. With V trimmed by 3 bases and J by 7 bases, 8 bases remained unmatched. The CDR3 spans 16 residues. The germline CDR1 and CDR2 sequences are LGHNA and YSLEER. The CDR3: CASSHESTGGGEKLFF. CDR3 nucleotides: TGCGCCAGCAGCCACGAGTCGACAGGGGGCGGTGAAAAACTGTTTTTT.

The sample holds many counts of this clonotype. V is TRBV12-3 or TRBV12-4 and J is TRBJ2-3, with 11 bases identical to TRBD2. After removal of 5 bases from V and 1 base from J, the junction contained 2 bases not matched to a gene. CDR3 length: 15 amino acids. The CDR3 loop reads CASSQTSGGTDTQYF. The CDR3, as DNA: TGTGCCAGCAGTCAGACTAGCGGGGGCACAGATACGCAGTATTTT.

A remark on this clonotype: A single base separates this from a much larger clone, so it may be a read error. The chain couples TRBV6-5 to TRBJ1-2; 12 nucleotides agree with TRBD1. Germline V gene data show CDR1 as MNHEY and CDR2 as SVGAGI. Trimming took 6 bases from V and 6 from J; bases not matched to a gene: 11. The length of the CDR3 is 16 residues. The CDR3 coding sequence is TGTGCCAGCAGCCACCGAGGGACAGGGGGCGTAGATGGCTACACCTTC. Its protein product is CASSHRGTGGVDGYTF.

This clonotype was observed many times. The V call is TRBV13, the J call TRBJ1-5, with D unclear. Germline CDR1 PRHDT, CDR2 FYEKMQ (reference sequence). Trimming pared 5 bases from V and 1 base from J, leaving 6 bases between. This CDR3 region has 13 residues. The CDR3 sequence is CASSQGSNQPQHF. The CDR3, as DNA: TGTGCCAGCAGCCAAGGGAGCAATCAGCCCCAGCATTTT. The full variable domain, in which reference TRBV13 and TRBJ1-5 provide the parts outside the CDR3, is AAGVIQSPRHLIKEKRETATLKCYPIPRHDTVYWYQQGPGQDPQFLISFYEKMQSDKGSIPDRFSAQQFSDYHSELNMSSLELGDSALYFCASSQGSNQPQHFGDGTRLSIL.

The chain employs TRBV12-3 or TRBV12-4 and TRBJ2-5; TRBD2 matches at 10 bases. The CDR3 is 14 amino acids. The J segment lost 4 bases and the V segment lost 6 bases, leaving 5 bases of the junction unmatched. This CDR3 reads CASRQTSGVETQYF. CDR3 in DNA: TGTGCCAGCAGGCAAACTAGCGGGGTAGAGACCCAGTACTTC.

Notes on this clonotype: Compared with germline, one end of the junction differs, possibly owing to a read error. V is TRBV19 and J is TRBJ1-2, with 7 positions matching TRBD1. Germline V CDR1 and CDR2: LNHDA, SQIVND (reference sequence). This CDR3 contains 12 residues. CDR3 protein: CASQGGVKGLPF. CDR3 in DNA: TGTGCCAGTCAAGGGGGCGTGAAAGGCTTACCCTTC.

V is TRBV27 and J is TRBJ2-7; D may correspond to TRBD1 or TRBD2 (5 bases each). CDR1 is MNHEY and CDR2 is SMNVEV in the germline V gene (reference sequence). V lost 6 bases and J 3 bases, leaving 12 bases between the germline ends. There are 13 residues in the CDR3. CDR3 protein: CASSRDRRYEQYF. CDR3 bases: TGTGCCAGCAGCCGGGACCGACGCTACGAGCAGTACTTC.

Of note for this clonotype: This is likely a read error, given that the CDR3 carries no conserved phenylalanine or tryptophan at its end. No DNA is shown, since the ends of the CDR3 on it are uncertain; the CDR3 is the one TCRdb lists. The rearrangement uses TRBV5-1 and TRBJ1-3; the table's D call, TRBD1, has no DNA check behind it. Germline CDR1 and CDR2: SGHRS and YFSETQ. The CDR3 spans 8 amino acids, including both terminal residues. CDR3 region: CASSLGTQ.

This clonotype has at least ten counts. The J gene is TRBJ2-5, the V gene TRBV2, with a weak D call TRBD1 (6 bases). Germline V CDR1 and CDR2: SNHLY, FYNNEI. The germline V and J ends were trimmed by 0 bases and 4 bases, with 9 bases remaining between them. The CDR3 contains 14 residues. The CDR3 reads CASSEAVGGETQYF. In DNA, the CDR3 is TGTGCCAGCAGTGAAGCTGTAGGGGGAGAGACCCAGTACTTC.

J is TRBJ2-3 and V is TRBV7-9; 11 bases line up with TRBD2. The CDR3 runs to 15 residues. Trimming removed 1 base from V and 11 bases from J; junction bases left unmatched: 8. From germline, CDR1 is SEHNR and CDR2 FQNEAQ (reference sequence). For the CDR3, the DNA is TGTGCCAGCAGCTTAGTACTAGCGGGAGTAAATGAGCAGTATTTT. Residues: CASSLVLAGVNEQYF.

The J gene is TRBJ1-1, the V gene TRBV5-1; no reliable D call. Germline CDR1 and CDR2: SGHRS and YFSETQ. This CDR3 spans 13 amino acids. V was shortened by 3 bases and J by 7 bases, with 13 bases between the two germline ends. The CDR3 region has the DNA TGCGCCAGCAGCTCGGTCAGTAGACTTGAAGCTTTCTTT. It is translated as CASSSVSRLEAFF.

In this sample, this clonotype turned up many times. This chain joins TRBV20-1 and TRBJ1-5, with D hard to call. Trimming stripped 2 bases from V and 0 bases from J, with 5 bases between. The CDR3 contains 13 residues. The germline gives CDR1 DFQATT, CDR2 SNEGSKA (reference sequence). The CDR3 DNA follows: TGCAGTGCTAGACAGAATAGCAATCAGCCCCAGCATTTT. Translating gives CSARQNSNQPQHF.

There are many counts of this clonotype. The gene calls are TRBV2 and TRBJ2-1; D remains ambiguous. Germline CDR1 is SNHLY and CDR2 is FYNNEI. Trimming stripped 4 bases from V and 0 bases from J, with 10 bases between. This CDR3 is 15 amino acids long. CDR3 region: CASSADLSSYNEQFF. In nucleotides, the CDR3 is TGTGCCAGCAGTGCCGACTTGAGCTCCTACAATGAGCAGTTCTTC.

The chain is built from TRBV29-1 and TRBJ1-2; TRBD1 matches 7 bases. The CDR3 is 16 amino acids. V shed 5 bases, J shed 3 bases, and the junction held 15 bases outside the gene matches. CDR1 is SQVTM and CDR2 is ANQGSEA in the germline V gene. This CDR3 is CSVINVPGQMHYGYTF. The CDR3 coding sequence is TGCAGCGTTATCAACGTCCCGGGACAGATGCACTATGGCTACACCTTC.

This clonotype appeared a single time. The chain is built from TRBV24-1 and TRBJ1-5; 7 positions agree with TRBD1. The CDR3 totals 18 residues. V lost 5 bases to trimming and J lost 1 base; unmatched junction nucleotides: 13. CDR1 and CDR2 (germline): KGHDR, SFDVKD. The CDR3 sequence: CATSATGTVRESNQPQHF. The CDR3 DNA is TGTGCCACCAGTGCTACTGGGACAGTTCGCGAGAGCAATCAGCCCCAGCATTTT.

This clonotype was seen at least ten times. The chain has TRBV7-2 and TRBJ2-5; 8 bases fit TRBD1. V lost 5 bases and J lost 5; bases outside the gene matches: 10. Germline assignment: CDR1 SGHTA and CDR2 FQGNSA. This CDR3 spans 15 amino acids. CDR3 protein: CASSKRQGRGETQYF. CDR3 in DNA: TGTGCCAGCAGCAAGAGACAGGGGCGGGGTGAGACCCAGTACTTC.

The chain links TRBV6-2 or TRBV6-3 to TRBJ2-7; 7 bases agree with TRBD1. The CDR3 runs 14 residues. Unmatched junction bases numbered 3, after V lost 2 bases and J lost 2 bases. The germline CDR1 and CDR2 sequences are MNHEY and SVGEGT. Written as DNA, the CDR3 is TGTGCCAGCAGTTACGGACAGGCCACCTACGAGCAGTACTTC. Protein: CASSYGQATYEQYF.

This clonotype appeared a few times. Here the CDR3 DNA reads TGCAGTGCCCAGAGGGGGGACCCCCGAACCTTCAGCTATGGCTACACCTTC. Translating it yields CSAQRGDPRTFSYGYTF. The chain employs TRBV20-1 and TRBJ1-2; possible D gene TRBD1, 6 bases. Trimming took off 6 bases at V and 4 bases at J, with 27 bases between the two ends. CDR3 length: 17 residues. The germline gives CDR1 DFQATT, CDR2 SNEGSKA (reference sequence).

This clonotype was counted many times. V and J are TRBV24-1 and TRBJ2-4, with D possibly TRBD1 on 5 matching bases. The CDR3 sequence is 19 residues long. CDR1 and CDR2 from the germline V gene are KGHDR and SFDVKD. Trimming stripped 0 bases from V and 0 bases from J, with 17 bases between. The DNA for the CDR3 is TGTGCCACCAGTGATTTGCAAGCTGCGGACACCCTAGCCAAAAACATTCAGTACTTC. Protein: CATSDLQAADTLAKNIQYF.

The chain employs TRBV10-3 and TRBJ2-1, with 9 bases aligning to TRBD2. This CDR3 region has 21 residues. Germline V gene lookup returns CDR1 ENHRY and CDR2 SYGVKD. V shed 10 bases and J 0 bases; nucleotides not matched to a gene: 25. CDR3 nucleotides: TGTGCCACTAACTCCGGGACTAGCAGCTTAGATTTCGGGGGCTCCTACAATGAGCAGTTCTTC. Residues: CATNSGTSSLDFGGSYNEQFF.